This TCR beta chain was documented in a study of control samples from healthy donors and cancer patients. Trimming took 3 bases from V and 3 from J, leaving 9 bases between them. In germline, CDR1 is MNHEY, CDR2 SMNVEV (reference sequence). CDR3 size: 13 residues. Assay used: immunoSEQ multiplex PCR; TCRdb lists only in-frame clones, some missing. This table has about 180,000 clones, 91% appearing once. The receptor was derived from a woman aged 40 to 55 in good health. Sequencing was done on a sample of blood. The gene calls are TRBV27 and TRBJ2-7; D possibly corresponds to TRBD1 (5 bases). The CDR3 sequence: CASSFADSYEQYF. CDR3 in DNA: TGTGCCAGCAGTTTTGCTGACAGCTACGAGCAGTACTTC.